The 22 T cell receptor beta chains below come from one sample, sequenced in a study of identical twins. TCRdb reprocessed the 5' RACE reads via MiXCR and lists one record per CDR3 protein. The sample yields fewer than 650,000 distinct CDR3 sequences, more than 9% seen once. The same data also went into a second study, on yellow fever vaccine responses in identical twins.

Sequences were obtained from PBMCs. These receptors originate from a woman younger than 35 in good health.

In this sample, this clonotype turned up many times. CDR3 protein: CSARVVTGGYEQYF. The DNA for the CDR3 is TGCAGTGCTAGAGTAGTAACGGGGGGGTACGAGCAGTACTTC. The chain links TRBV20-1 to TRBJ2-7; TRBD2 matches 8 bases. V shed 1 base and J 4 bases; nucleotides not matched to a gene: 6. This CDR3 is 14 amino acids long. Germline CDR1 DFQATT, CDR2 SNEGSKA (reference sequence).

V and J are TRBV20-1 and TRBJ1-1; the D is unclear. CDR3 length: 11 residues. The V gene lost 6 bases and the J gene lost 2 bases, with 7 bases spanning the gap. Germline CDR1 is DFQATT and CDR2 is SNEGSKA (reference sequence). The CDR3, as DNA: TGCAGTGCCCCCCGAAACACTGAAGCTTTCTTT. Protein: CSAPRNTEAFF.

This chain connects TRBV7-2 to TRBJ2-6; weak D call: TRBD2 (5 bases). The CDR3 has 15 amino acids. V lost 10 bases and J lost 0, with 13 bases in between. Looked up from germline, CDR1 is SGHTA and CDR2 is FQGNSA. In DNA, the CDR3 is TGTGCCAACCCGGGGATAGACTCTGGGGCCAACGTCCTGACTTTC. It encodes CANPGIDSGANVLTF.

J is TRBJ1-2 and V is TRBV4-3; D unresolved. Trimming stripped 3 bases from V and 4 bases from J, with 21 bases between. The CDR3 runs 17 residues. CDR1 and CDR2 (germline): LGHNA, YSLEER. Here the CDR3 DNA reads TGCGCCAGCAGCCATAGTCGCTCGGGCCAAGGCGGCTATGGCTACACCTTC. Protein sequence: CASSHSRSGQGGYGYTF.

The V call is TRBV14, the J call TRBJ2-7; D may be TRBD1 or TRBD2 (5 bases each). This CDR3 has 15 residues. The germline CDR1 and CDR2 sequences are SGHDN and FVKESK. V was cut by 3 bases and J by 4 bases, with 16 bases left in between. CDR3 sequence (DNA): TGTGCCAGCAGCCAGTCCGGGACCCGGGTTTACGAGCAGTACTTC. Residues: CASSQSGTRVYEQYF.

This clonotype was seen a handful of times. CDR3 protein: CASSLDGLGKTQYF. In DNA form, the CDR3 reads TGCGCCAGCAGCTTGGACGGACTCGGGAAGACCCAGTACTTC. The J gene is TRBJ2-5, the V gene TRBV5-1; D may be TRBD2 (5 bases). Germline CDR1 and CDR2: SGHRS and YFSETQ. V shed 0 bases and J shed 6 bases, with 12 bases lying between them. This CDR3 has 14 residues.

In this sample, this clonotype turned up many times. The rearrangement joins TRBV29-1 to TRBJ2-4; maybe TRBD2 (6 bases). In germline, CDR1 is SQVTM, CDR2 ANQGSEA. This CDR3 contains 14 residues. Trimming removed 1 base at V and 8 bases at J, with 15 bases between. CDR3 coding DNA: TGCAGCGTTGAAGTCCTGGGACTTGGGGACATTCAGTACTTC. Protein sequence: CSVEVLGLGDIQYF. The full variable domain, in which reference TRBV29-1 and TRBJ2-4 provide the parts outside the CDR3, is SAVISQKPSRDICQRGTSLTIQCQVDSQVTMMFWYRQQPGQSLTLIATANQGSEATYESGFVIDKFPISRPNLTFSTLTVSNMSPEDSSIYLCSVEVLGLGDIQYFGAGTRLSVL.

This clonotype was seen many times. The chain joins TRBV3-1 to TRBJ2-7; TRBD1 matches 10 bases. J lost 2 bases, V lost 2 bases, and 9 bases had no gene match. This CDR3 comprises 17 residues. Germline V gene lookup returns CDR1 LGHDT and CDR2 YNNKEL (reference sequence). DNA of the CDR3: TGTGCCAGCAGCCAAACAAATAAGGGACAGGGGCCCTACGAGCAGTACTTC. As protein: CASSQTNKGQGPYEQYF.

The chain employs TRBV2 and TRBJ2-1; D ambiguous. CDR1 is SNHLY, CDR2 FYNNEI, per germline. The CDR3 runs 11 residues. Trimming took 3 bases from V and 8 from J, leaving 5 bases between them. The DNA for the CDR3 is TGTGCCAGCAGTGACTGGGATGAGCAGTTCTTC. Protein: CASSDWDEQFF.

This clonotype was counted a few times. The rearrangement uses TRBV6-5 and TRBJ2-2; D is perhaps TRBD1 or TRBD2 (5 bases each). Trimming pared 2 bases from V and 6 bases from J, leaving 13 bases between. This CDR3 contains 15 residues. Germline assignment: CDR1 MNHEY and CDR2 SVGAGI. The CDR3 DNA reads TGTGCCAGCAGTTACAGAGACAGAGGGGCCGGGGAGCTGTTTTTT. Amino acid sequence: CASSYRDRGAGELFF.

This clonotype was observed many times. V and J are TRBV19 and TRBJ2-5, with no clear D. V gave up 5 bases and J gave up 7 bases, with 14 bases separating them. The germline gives CDR1 LNHDA, CDR2 SQIVND (reference sequence). The CDR3 consists of 13 residues. CDR3 amino acids: CASSPDPGLTQYF. CDR3 nucleotides: TGTGCCAGTAGTCCCGACCCCGGCTTGACCCAGTACTTC.

This chain uses TRBV24-1 with TRBJ2-5; tentatively, D is TRBD2 (7 bases). Trimming shortened V by 7 bases and J by 2 bases, and 16 bases separated the two germline ends. The CDR3 is 15 amino acids. The germline V gene encodes CDR1 KGHDR and CDR2 SFDVKD. DNA of the CDR3: TGTGCCACCAGCGTTGGGGGAGGGACACAAGAGACCCAGTACTTC. Translating gives CATSVGGGTQETQYF.

This clonotype was seen many times. The chain couples TRBV24-1 to TRBJ2-3, with 7 bases lining up with TRBD2. CDR1 and CDR2 from the germline V gene are KGHDR and SFDVKD. The V and J ends lost 3 bases and 0 bases, in that order; junction bases with no gene match: 5. CDR3 length: 16 amino acids. This chain's CDR3 is CATSDPSGESTDTQYF. CDR3 bases: TGTGCCACCAGTGATCCGAGCGGGGAGAGCACAGATACGCAGTATTTT.

At least ten counts were recorded for this clonotype. V usage is TRBV5-1 and J usage is TRBJ2-3; D perhaps matches TRBD1 (6 bases). Germline loops: CDR1 SGHRS, CDR2 YFSETQ. V was shortened by 5 bases and J by 6 bases, with 16 bases between the two germline ends. The CDR3 totals 14 residues. In nucleotides, the CDR3 is TGCGCCAGCAGGGCCCCTGGGACAACGGATACGCAGTATTTT. This codes for CASRAPGTTDTQYF.

The chain is built from TRBV5-5 and TRBJ1-4, with D unresolved. Germline lookup yields CDR1 SGHKS and CDR2 YYEKEE (reference sequence). Trimming shortened V by 4 bases and J by 7 bases, and 8 bases separated the two germline ends. The CDR3 is 12 amino acids. The CDR3 sequence is CASSPEVEKLFF. CDR3 coding DNA: TGTGCCAGCAGCCCGGAGGTTGAAAAACTGTTTTTT.

Many counts were recorded for this clonotype. This rearrangement joins TRBV6-5 to TRBJ1-6, with D tentatively TRBD1 (5 bases). This CDR3 has 15 residues. CDR1 is MNHEY, CDR2 SVGAGI, per germline. The ends were cut back, 5 bases at V and 3 bases at J, with 11 bases in the middle. Written as DNA, the CDR3 is TGTGCCAGCAGTATCGACAGCAACTATAATTCACCCCTCCACTTT. Encoded protein: CASSIDSNYNSPLHF.

The V call is TRBV7-6, the J call TRBJ2-5; the match to TRBD1 covers 8 bases. Germline CDR1 SGHVS, CDR2 FNYEAQ. Trimming at V came to 6 bases and at J to 4 bases, leaving 4 bases not matched to a gene. The CDR3 extends over 13 amino acids. CDR3 bases: TGTGCCAGCAGGAGACAGGGGAGAGAGACCCAGTACTTC. Its translation: CASRRQGRETQYF. Filled out from reference TRBV7-6 and TRBJ2-5, the complete variable domain reads GAGVSQSPRYKVTKRGQDVALRCDPISGHVSLYWYRQALGQGPEFLTYFNYEAQQDKSGLPNDRFSAERPEGSISTLTIQRTEQRDSAMYRCASRRQGRETQYFGPGTRLLVL.

The chain employs TRBV7-6 and TRBJ2-3, with TRBD2 matching 11 bases. This CDR3 comprises 16 residues. The germline CDR1 and CDR2 sequences are SGHVS and FNYEAQ. The junction had 6 bases not matched to a gene; V was cut back by 5 bases and J by 2 bases. In nucleotides, the CDR3 is TGTGCCAGCAGCACGAGACTAGCGGGGATCACAGATACGCAGTATTTT. It yields the protein CASSTRLAGITDTQYF.

This clonotype was seen a handful of times. The chain employs TRBV7-9 and TRBJ2-7, with a possible D match to TRBD1 (9 bases). Between the trimmed V and J ends, which lost 4 bases and 1 base, there was a span of 17 bases. Germline V gene sequence: CDR1 SEHNR, CDR2 FQNEAQ (reference sequence). This CDR3 region has 16 residues. CDR3 sequence (DNA): TGTGCCAGCAGCTCCCCGGGGGGGACAGGGTCCTACGAGCAGTACTTC. This codes for CASSSPGGTGSYEQYF. The variable domain in full, completed from reference TRBV7-9 and TRBJ2-7, reads DTGVSQNPRHKITKRGQNVTFRCDPISEHNRLYWYRQTLGQGPEFLTYFQNEAQLEKSRLLSDRFSAERPKGSFSTLEIQRTEQGDSAMYLCASSSPGGTGSYEQYFGPGTRLTVT.

The chain employs TRBV3-1 and TRBJ2-7, with 10 bases aligning to TRBD1. Germline V gene sequence: CDR1 LGHDT, CDR2 YNNKEL (reference sequence). The CDR3 contains 15 residues. With 4 bases clipped from V and 7 bases from J, the junction kept 10 bases outside the gene matches. The CDR3 DNA is TGTGCCAGCAGCCCCGGACAGGGGGAGTCAGTGGAGCAGTACTTC. This codes for CASSPGQGESVEQYF.

This clonotype has a count of ten or more. The gene calls are TRBV12-3 or TRBV12-4 and TRBJ2-7, with D perhaps being TRBD1 or TRBD2 (5 bases each). Deletions cut 6 bases from V and 0 bases from J, with 12 bases between. The CDR3 has 14 residues. The chain's CDR3 is CASRQSGASYEQYF. The CDR3, as DNA: TGTGCCAGCAGACAATCCGGGGCCTCCTACGAGCAGTACTTC.

This clonotype was detected ten times or more. The chain carries TRBV28 and TRBJ1-1; 10 nucleotides line up with TRBD1. Per the germline V gene, CDR1 is MDHEN and CDR2 is SYDVKM. The CDR3 contains 13 residues. The J segment lost 0 bases and the V segment lost 11 bases, leaving 3 bases of the junction unmatched. The CDR3, as DNA: TGTGCCGGACAGGGGGTTATGAACACTGAAGCTTTCTTT. It specifies CAGQGVMNTEAFF. The variable domain in full, completed from reference TRBV28 and TRBJ1-1, reads DVKVTQSSRYLVKRTGEKVFLECVQDMDHENMFWYRQDPGLGLRLIYFSYDVKMKEKGDIPEGYSVSREKKERFSLILESASTNQTSMYLCAGQGVMNTEAFFGQGTRLTVV.